The clone carrying this T cell receptor beta chain was counted only a few times. Its cognate antigen is unknown. Trimming removed 4 bases at V and 8 bases at J, with 10 bases between. This CDR3 has 12 residues. Per the germline V gene, CDR1 is SGHRS and CDR2 is YFSETQ. The data derive from a study of beta chain features in type 1 diabetes. Averaging around 110 mL, one heparinised blood draw came from each individual donor. As every portion of the isolated RNA was reverse transcribed, the sequencing read expressed TCRB transcripts. TCRdb's copy holds only in-frame clones and misses some; the assay was immunoSEQ multiplex PCR. The sample lists around 140,000 clones, approximately 9% occurring once. The study, taken as a whole, reports: The study found moderately but significantly shorter TCRB CDR3s in all four CD4+ subsets of Type 1 diabetes patients.

The receptor's source is a man aged 25 to 40 with type 1 diabetes. Sequenced input: central memory CD4+ T cells from blood. The V call is TRBV5-1, the J call TRBJ2-1; D call uncertain. This CDR3 reads CASSTDRDEQFF. DNA of the CDR3: TGCGCCAGCAGCACCGACCGGGATGAGCAGTTCTTC.